A selection of T cell receptor beta chains follows, all from one sample in a study of regulatory T cells in long-lasting Graves disease. A single record per CDR3 protein comes from TCRdb applying MiXCR to the multiplex PCR reads. The sample includes about 470,000 distinct CDR3 sequences, more than 20% of them seen just once. The sample was peripheral blood mononuclear cells (PBMCs), taken when the disease was refractory, from a patient treated with antithyroid drugs. The receptors stem from a female donor with Graves disease. Both conserved end residues are part of each CDR3. Each record gives: CDR3 length, D gene, V gene, clone size, J gene, CDR3 DNA, CDR3 protein. The D gene is left open where the match is weak. Rows may omit the clone size; those that give it use once, few, many or a size class.

14	-	TRBV27	many	TRBJ1-2	TGTGCCAGCAAGCTACGAGGGGAGTCCTATGGCTACACCTTC	CASKLRGESYGYTF
19	TRBD2	TRBV3-1	-	TRBJ2-6	TGTGCCAGCAGCCAAGATCTCCCGGGAGGCTGGGCTGGGGCCAACGTCCTGACTTTC	CASSQDLPGGWAGANVLTF
14	-	TRBV7-2	-	TRBJ1-5	TGTGCCAGCAGCGAACAGTGCGGGGGCCAGCCCCAGCATTTT	CASSEQCGGQPQHF
18	-	TRBV28	many	TRBJ2-7	TGTGCCAGCAGTTTACCTTGGCCTCCGACCACGGGGAACTACGAGCAGTACTTC	CASSLPWPPTTGNYEQYF
14	-	TRBV10-2	few	TRBJ1-1	TGCGCCAGCAGTGAGGAGGGGGTGCGGACTGAAGCTTTCTTT	CASSEEGVRTEAFF
14	TRBD1	TRBV20-1	many	TRBJ1-2	TGCAGTGCTAGAGGGACAGGGGTGATCTATGGCTACACCTTC	CSARGTGVIYGYTF
11	TRBD1	TRBV19	-	TRBJ2-7	TGTGCCAGTAAGGACAGGAACGAGCAGTACTTC	CASKDRNEQYF
17	-	TRBV5-6	once	TRBJ1-2	TGTGCCAGCAGCTTGCTGATAAGGAACATTAATCTTTATGGCTACACCTTC	CASSLLIRNINLYGYTF
12	-	TRBV28	many	TRBJ1-2	TGTGCCAGCAAGCTGGACAGTGGTGGCTACACCTTC	CASKLDSGGYTF
13	TRBD1	TRBV6-1	many	TRBJ1-2	TGTGCCAGCAGTCCCCCAGGGGGCTATGGCTACACCTTC	CASSPPGGYGYTF
12	-	TRBV15	-	TRBJ2-5	TGTGCCACCAGCCCCTCTGGGGAGACCCAGTACTTC	CATSPSGETQYF
16	TRBD1	TRBV12-5	many	TRBJ2-5	TGTGCTAGTGGTTCACAAACAGGGGAGAGTTGGGAGACCCAGTACTTC	CASGSQTGESWETQYF
16	-	TRBV18	-	TRBJ2-6	TGTGCCAGCTCACAAATCAGTCGAACTGGGGCCAACGTCCTGACTTTC	CASSQISRTGANVLTF
12	-	TRBV27	-	TRBJ2-2	TGTGCCAGCAGTTCCCATGGCGGGGAGCTGTTTTTT	CASSSHGGELFF
14	TRBD1	TRBV4-3	few	TRBJ1-1	TGCGCCAGCAGCCAAGATCTTACAGGGGGTCGGGCTTTCTTT	CASSQDLTGGRAFF
14	TRBD1	TRBV3-1	few	TRBJ2-7	TGTGCCAGCAGCCTTTCCCAGGGGGACTACGAGCAGTACTTC	CASSLSQGDYEQYF
14	-	TRBV7-2	-	TRBJ2-2	TGTGCCAGCAGCCCCGTGGCTAGCATCGGGGAGCTGTTTTTT	CASSPVASIGELFF
14	-	TRBV2	many	TRBJ1-1	TGTGCCAGCAGTGGGACAGCCATTAACACTGAAGCTTTCTTT	CASSGTAINTEAFF
12	-	TRBV27	few	TRBJ2-7	TGTGCCAGCATAAAACGCCTCTACGAGCAGTACTTC	CASIKRLYEQYF
11	-	TRBV6-1	few	TRBJ2-1	TGTGCCAGCAGTGAGCCGAATGAGCAGTTCTTC	CASSEPNEQFF
15	TRBD2	TRBV2	many	TRBJ2-7	TGTGCCAGCAGTGACATTAGCGGGCCCTCCTACGAGCAGTACTTC	CASSDISGPSYEQYF
13	-	TRBV5-1	many	TRBJ1-1	TGCGCCAGCAGCTCTCCTGAGGGGGTTAAAGCTTTCTTT	CASSSPEGVKAFF
11	-	TRBV2	many	TRBJ1-2	TGTGCCAGCAATATCAACAGTGGCTACACCTTC	CASNINSGYTF
12	-	TRBV12-3/TRBV12-4	many	TRBJ2-5	TGTGCCAGCAGCCAATCAAGGCAGGCCCAGTACTTC	CASSQSRQAQYF
16	TRBD1	TRBV6-9	few	TRBJ2-2	TGTGCCAGCAGTTGGGACAGCGGAGCGAACACCGGGGAGCTGTTTTTT	CASSWDSGANTGELFF
16	-	TRBV7-8	many	TRBJ2-7	TGTGCCAGCAGCCTTTGGGAATCCGGGTTTCGGAGCGAGCAGTACTTC	CASSLWESGFRSEQYF
14	-	TRBV7-2	many	TRBJ1-2	TGTGCCAGCAGCTCCCAGGGTCCTAACTATGGCTACACCTTC	CASSSQGPNYGYTF
15	-	TRBV20-1	many	TRBJ2-1	TGCAGTGCTAGAGATACGTGGCGGGCTTACAATGAGCAGTTCTTC	CSARDTWRAYNEQFF
16	TRBD2	TRBV15	many	TRBJ2-5	TGTGCCACCAGCAGAGTCATACTAGCGGGTTCAGAGACCCAGTACTTC	CATSRVILAGSETQYF
14	TRBD2	TRBV6-1	-	TRBJ2-1	TGTGCCAGCAGCATAGCGGGAGGCACGCCTGGGCAGTTCTTC	CASSIAGGTPGQFF
13	-	TRBV14	few	TRBJ2-4	TGTGCCAGCAGCCAAGTATCCAGGGGAACTCAGTACTTC	CASSQVSRGTQYF
13	-	TRBV12-3/TRBV12-4	few	TRBJ1-5	TGTGCCAGCAGCGCGACACTTAATCAGCCCCAGCATTTT	CASSATLNQPQHF
15	TRBD1	TRBV27	many	TRBJ1-5	TGTGCCAGCAGTCCCGACAGGGTAGCTAATCAGCCCCAGCATTTT	CASSPDRVANQPQHF
15	-	TRBV12-5	many	TRBJ2-2	TGTGCTAGTGGTTTGGTCCTAGCGCAGACCGGGGAGCTGTTTTTT	CASGLVLAQTGELFF
13	-	TRBV19	-	TRBJ1-1	TGTGCCAGTAGTACGAGTATGAACACTGAAGCTTTCTTT	CASSTSMNTEAFF
18	TRBD1	TRBV11-3	many	TRBJ1-1	TGTGCCAGCAGCTTAGATGAGTATACAAGACAGGGATGGACTGAAGCTTTCTTT	CASSLDEYTRQGWTEAFF
13	TRBD1	TRBV6-1	many	TRBJ1-2	TGTGCCAGCAGAAGGGACAGGGTCTATGGCTACACCTTC	CASRRDRVYGYTF
12	-	TRBV29-1	many	TRBJ2-7	TGCAGCGTTCGAAGTCAAGCCTACGAGCAGTACTTC	CSVRSQAYEQYF
15	TRBD1	TRBV6-1	few	TRBJ2-2	TGTGCCAGCAGAAGCACAGGGGGCCCCACCGGGGAGCTGTTTTTT	CASRSTGGPTGELFF
14	-	TRBV7-2	few	TRBJ1-4	TGTGCCAGCAGAAAGGGGGGGGGGCGGGAAAAACTGTTTTTT	CASRKGGGREKLFF
14	TRBD1	TRBV28	many	TRBJ1-1	TGTGCCAGCTACCCCCTGGGCCAGGGGGCCGGGGCTTTCTTT	CASYPLGQGAGAFF
17	TRBD1	TRBV27	few	TRBJ2-5	TGTGCCAGCAGTTTACTTACTCCGACAGGGGTGGAAGAGACCCAGTACTTC	CASSLLTPTGVEETQYF
18	-	TRBV7-9	few	TRBJ2-7	TGTGCCAGCAGCCTACTCTCTTCGACAGCCTGGGAGCCCTACGAGCAGTACTTC	CASSLLSSTAWEPYEQYF
21	TRBD2	TRBV24-1	many	TRBJ2-2	TGTGCCACCAGTGATTTATCCGGGACTAGCGGGAGGGCCAGTAGTAGCGGGGAGCTGTTTTTT	CATSDLSGTSGRASSSGELFF
16	TRBD2	TRBV9	-	TRBJ2-1	TGTGCCAGCAGCGCGGGACTAGCGGGAGGGGCCCACGAGCAGTTCTTC	CASSAGLAGGAHEQFF
13	-	TRBV7-9	few	TRBJ1-1	TGTGCCAGCAGCCCTGGACCGGGCACTGAAGCTTTCTTT	CASSPGPGTEAFF
14	-	TRBV9	-	TRBJ2-5	TGTGCCAGCAGCGCAGGGGGGGGAGGGGAGACCCAGTACTTC	CASSAGGGGETQYF
16	TRBD2	TRBV2	-	TRBJ2-6	TGTGCCAGCAGCGTTAGCGGGAGTACCGGGGCCAACGTCCTGACTTTC	CASSVSGSTGANVLTF
15	TRBD1	TRBV28	many	TRBJ2-7	TGTGCCAGCAGATATCCGGGACAGGGAACCTACGAGCAGTACTTC	CASRYPGQGTYEQYF
16	TRBD1	TRBV6-2/TRBV6-3	few	TRBJ1-5	TGTGCCAGCAGAGATAGGACAGGCTTGGGCAATCAGCCCCAGCATTTT	CASRDRTGLGNQPQHF